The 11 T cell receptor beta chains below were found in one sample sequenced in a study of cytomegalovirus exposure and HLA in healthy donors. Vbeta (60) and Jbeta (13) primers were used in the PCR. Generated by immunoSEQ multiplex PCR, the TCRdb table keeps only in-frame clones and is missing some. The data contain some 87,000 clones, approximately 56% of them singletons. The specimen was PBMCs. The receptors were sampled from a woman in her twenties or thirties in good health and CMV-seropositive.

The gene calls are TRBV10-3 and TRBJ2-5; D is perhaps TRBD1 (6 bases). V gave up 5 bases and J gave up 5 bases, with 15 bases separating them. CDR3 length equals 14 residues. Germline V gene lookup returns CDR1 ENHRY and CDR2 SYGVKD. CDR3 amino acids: CAISQEQGEETQYF. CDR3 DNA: TGTGCCATCAGTCAGGAACAGGGCGAGGAGACCCAGTACTTC.

The CDR3 DNA is TGTGCCAGCAGCTTGTTGGCAGGGCCCTATGGCTACACCTTC. Protein sequence: CASSLLAGPYGYTF. V gene TRBV5-6 combines with J gene TRBJ1-2; perhaps TRBD1 as D (5 bases). Trimming took off 1 base at V and 4 bases at J, with 11 bases between the two ends. The CDR3 runs to 14 residues. Per germline, CDR1 SGHDT and CDR2 YYEEEE.

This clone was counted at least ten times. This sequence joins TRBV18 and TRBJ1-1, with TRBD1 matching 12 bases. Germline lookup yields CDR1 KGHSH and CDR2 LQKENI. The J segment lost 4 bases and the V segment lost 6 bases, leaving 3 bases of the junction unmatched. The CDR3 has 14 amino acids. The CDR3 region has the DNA TGTGCCAGCTCCATGGGACAGGGGGCCACTGAAGCTTTCTTT. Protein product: CASSMGQGATEAFF.

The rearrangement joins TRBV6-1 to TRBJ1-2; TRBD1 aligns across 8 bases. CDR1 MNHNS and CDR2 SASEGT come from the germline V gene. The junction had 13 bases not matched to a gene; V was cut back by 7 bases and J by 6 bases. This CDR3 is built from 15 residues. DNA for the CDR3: TGTGCCAGCACGATGGACAGGGACCTCGTTAATGGCTACACCTTC. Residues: CASTMDRDLVNGYTF.

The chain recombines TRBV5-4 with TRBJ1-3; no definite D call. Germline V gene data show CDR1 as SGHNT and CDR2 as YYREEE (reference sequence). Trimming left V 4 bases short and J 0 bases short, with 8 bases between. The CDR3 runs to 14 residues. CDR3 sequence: CASSPASSGNTIYF. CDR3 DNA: TGTGCCAGCAGCCCAGCGTCCTCTGGAAACACCATATATTTT.

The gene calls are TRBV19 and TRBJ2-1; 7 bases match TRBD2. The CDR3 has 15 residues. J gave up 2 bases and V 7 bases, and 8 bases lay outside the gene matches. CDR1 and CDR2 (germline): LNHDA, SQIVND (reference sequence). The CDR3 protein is CASKLGDYTYNEQFF. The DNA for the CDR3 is TGTGCCAGTAAACTTGGGGACTATACCTACAATGAGCAGTTCTTC.

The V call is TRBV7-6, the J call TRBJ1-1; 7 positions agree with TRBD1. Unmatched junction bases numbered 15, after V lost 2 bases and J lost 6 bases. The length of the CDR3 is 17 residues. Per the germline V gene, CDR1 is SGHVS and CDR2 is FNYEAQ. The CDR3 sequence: CASSLWSQGQGGSEAFF. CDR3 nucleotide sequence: TGTGCCAGCAGCTTATGGTCGCAGGGCCAAGGGGGCTCTGAAGCTTTCTTT.

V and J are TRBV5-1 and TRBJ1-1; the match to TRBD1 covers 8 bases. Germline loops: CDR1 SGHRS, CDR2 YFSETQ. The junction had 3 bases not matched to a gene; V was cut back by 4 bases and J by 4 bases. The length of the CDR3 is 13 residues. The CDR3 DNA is TGCGCCAGCAGCGCCACAGGGGGCACTGAAGCTTTCTTT. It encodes CASSATGGTEAFF.

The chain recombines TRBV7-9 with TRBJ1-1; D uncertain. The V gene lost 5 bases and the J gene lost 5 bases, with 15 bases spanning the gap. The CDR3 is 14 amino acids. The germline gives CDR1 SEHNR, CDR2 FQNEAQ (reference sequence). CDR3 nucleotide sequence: TGTGCCAGCAGCCGTGCGGAAGGAGAGACTGAAGCTTTCTTT. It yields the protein CASSRAEGETEAFF.

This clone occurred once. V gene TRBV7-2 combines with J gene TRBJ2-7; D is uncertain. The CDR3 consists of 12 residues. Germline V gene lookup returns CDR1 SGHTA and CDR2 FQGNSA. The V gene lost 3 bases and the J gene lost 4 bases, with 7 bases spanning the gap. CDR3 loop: CASSLNGYEQYF. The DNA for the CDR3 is TGTGCCAGCAGCTTGAACGGGTACGAGCAGTACTTC.

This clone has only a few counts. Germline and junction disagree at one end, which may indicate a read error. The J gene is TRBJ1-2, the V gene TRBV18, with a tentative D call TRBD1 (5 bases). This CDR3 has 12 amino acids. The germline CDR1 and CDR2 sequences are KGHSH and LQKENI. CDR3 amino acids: CASSPEGRGYPF. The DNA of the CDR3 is TGTGCCAGCTCACCAGAAGGGAGGGGCTACCCCTTC.